This T cell receptor beta chain emerged from a study of technical replicates of blood from several donors. CDR3 length: 15 amino acids. The germline gives CDR1 MNHEY, CDR2 SVGAGI. The ends lost 6 bases at V and 8 bases at J; junction bases unmatched: 14. TCRdb keeps only in-frame clones here, not all; method: immunoSEQ multiplex PCR. The data show 65,000 to 80,000 clones, 85% to 95% seen once. The chain has TRBV6-5 and TRBJ1-1; 8 bases align to TRBD1. The receptor's source is a human donor in good health. Sequences were obtained from T cells isolated from PBMCs. The CDR3 DNA is TGTGCCAGCAGGGTCCTCAATCGTGGGGACAGGGAAGCTTTCTTT. It is translated as CASRVLNRGDREAFF.